This passage covers 8 T cell receptor beta chains from one sample sequenced in a study of early T cells in non-severe SARS-CoV-2 infection. MiXCR, run by TCRdb on the 5' RACE reads, gives a single entry per CDR3 protein. The sample holds 69,000 or so distinct CDR3 sequences; approximately 4.5% are singletons and the top ten take under 4%. Sequences were derived from whole blood, sampled at baseline. These receptor sequences come from an adult who was a healthcare worker with PCR-confirmed SARS-CoV-2 infection or an uninfected control (not recorded which). The donor label of this sample is uncertain.

This clonotype was picked up a small number of times. The gene calls are TRBV5-6 and TRBJ2-3, with D maybe TRBD1 (6 bases). This CDR3 comprises 15 residues. CDR1 and CDR2 from the germline V gene are SGHDT and YYEEEE. V was clipped by 0 bases and J by 2 bases, with 10 bases between them. The chain's CDR3 is CASSLDGQNTDTQYF. CDR3 coding DNA: TGTGCCAGCAGCTTGGATGGACAGAACACAGATACGCAGTATTTT.

Details on this clonotype: The junction departs from germline at one end; a sequencing error may be responsible. This chain joins TRBV18 and TRBJ1-3; D is possibly TRBD1 (6 bases). The CDR3 consists of 19 residues. The germline CDR1 and CDR2 sequences are KGHSH and LQKENI. The CDR3 nucleotides read TGTGCCAGCTCACCAAACCAGTCGAGTAGGGGGAACTCTGAAAACACCATATATTTT. It encodes CASSPNQSSRGNSENTIYF.

This sequence joins TRBV20-1 and TRBJ1-1; the D gene is possibly TRBD1 (5 bases). CDR1 and CDR2 from the germline V gene are DFQATT and SNEGSKA (reference sequence). This CDR3 has 14 amino acids. CDR3 region: CSVRDSFLAAEAFF. In DNA form, the CDR3 reads TGCAGCGTCCGGGACTCTTTTTTGGCTGCTGAAGCTTTCTTT.

The chain's CDR3 is CASSHNAGTDMGETQYF. The DNA of the CDR3 is TGTGCCAGCAGCCATAATGCCGGGACAGACATGGGGGAGACCCAGTACTTC. This chain uses TRBV4-2 with TRBJ2-5; 7 bases are shared with TRBD1. Germline lookup yields CDR1 LGHNA and CDR2 YNFKEQ. This CDR3 contains 17 residues. V gave up 3 bases and J gave up 5 bases; unmatched junction bases: 15.

This clonotype was seen a few times. The rearrangement links TRBV6-1 to TRBJ1-6; TRBD1 is a possible D gene (5 bases). CDR1 and CDR2 (germline): MNHNS, SASEGT. There are 15 residues in the CDR3. V shed 2 bases and J shed 8 bases, with 13 bases lying between them. Here the CDR3 DNA reads TGTGCCAGCAGTGAACAGCGGACAATAGATTCACCCCTCCACTTT. Translation gives CASSEQRTIDSPLHF.

There are many counts of this clonotype. The chain joins TRBV4-3 to TRBJ2-2, with D tentatively TRBD2 (5 bases). V was clipped by 0 bases and J by 5 bases, with 7 bases between them. In germline, CDR1 is LGHNA, CDR2 YSLEER. The CDR3 runs 14 residues. The CDR3 loop is CASSQDTRTGELFF. CDR3 DNA: TGCGCCAGCAGCCAAGATACTAGAACCGGGGAGCTGTTTTTT.

A few counts support this clonotype. The chain carries TRBV28 and TRBJ2-5; D unresolved. With 5 bases removed from V and 2 bases from J, the gap between germline ends came to 12 bases. The CDR3 has 14 amino acids. The germline gives CDR1 MDHEN, CDR2 SYDVKM. Written as DNA, the CDR3 is TGTGCCAGCAGTCCCCTAGACAATCAAGAGACCCAGTACTTC. It is translated as CASSPLDNQETQYF.

This clonotype was picked up a small number of times. This chain connects TRBV5-1 to TRBJ2-7; TRBD2 matches at 10 bases. Trimming at V came to 0 bases and at J to 2 bases, leaving 2 bases not matched to a gene. This CDR3 is built from 15 residues. Germline V gene lookup returns CDR1 SGHRS and CDR2 YFSETQ. CDR3 loop: CASSLASGGPYEQYF. CDR3 bases: TGCGCCAGCAGCTTGGCTAGCGGGGGACCCTACGAGCAGTACTTC.